This TCR beta chain was sequenced in a study of T-cell memory formation after mild COVID-19. Notes on the study in general: The main location of contracting CD4+ clones was CM and EM, and that of contracting CD8+ clones was EMRA.

The germline V gene encodes CDR1 SGHRS and CDR2 YFSETQ. V dropped 1 base and J dropped 3 bases, with 16 bases sitting between them. The CDR3 runs to 16 residues. TCRdb re-called the 5' RACE reads with MiXCR, one entry per CDR3 protein. The sample has around 200,000 distinct CDR3 sequences, 10% to 13% seen once. A remark on this clonotype: What it binds is unknown.

Sequencing was done on a sample of PBMCs or a T cell subset sorted from them (not recorded which). The clonotype comes from a man younger than 35 who had mild COVID-19 (a few samples of this study predate the infection). Cell type and time point are not known. The J gene is TRBJ1-2, the V gene TRBV5-1; no reliable D call. The CDR3 loop reads CASSLLSGNGDYGYTF. The CDR3 DNA is TGCGCCAGCAGCTTGTTGTCGGGGAACGGAGACTATGGCTACACCTTC.